This T cell receptor beta chain derives from a study of blood T cell repertoires in COVID-19. Study information: Acute and convalescent COVID-19 samples came from the United States, Italy and Spain. Sample material is recorded as cDNA or gDNA derived from T cells, B-cell-depleted T cells, or PBMCs.

In the original workflow: From reference gene primer amplification, estimates of nucleated cell counts were derived. TCRdb keeps only in-frame clones here, not all; method: immunoSEQ multiplex PCR. Clonal size and the V and J genes are those of that table, whereas D and trimming came from the DNA. The data show 200,000 to 250,000 clones, around 88% seen once. The clonotype was recovered from a man of 80 years or more with acute or convalescent COVID-19. The sequenced sample consisted of peripheral blood.

CDR3 loop: CASSSRGGENTEAFF. CDR3 sequence (DNA): TGTGCCAGCAGTTCCCGAGGTGGAGAGAACACTGAAGCTTTCTTT. V and J are TRBV3-1 (or the pseudogene TRBV3-2) and TRBJ1-1; D is unclear. The CDR3 has 15 amino acids. CDR1 is LGHDT, CDR2 YNNKEL, per germline (reference sequence). Trimming removed 6 bases at V and 1 base at J, with 15 bases between.